A selection of T cell receptor beta chains follows, all from one sample in a study of blood T cells in healthy people across ages. TCRdb fed the 5' RACE reads into MiXCR, producing one record per CDR3 protein. The table has 1 million to 1.2 million distinct CDR3 sequences, around two fifths seen once. Sequenced sample: blood. The receptors shown here come from a man younger than 35 in good health. Each CDR3 is given with its conserved first and last residue. Fields, in order: D gene, clone size, J gene, V gene, CDR3 length, CDR3 protein, CDR3 DNA. D genes are given only for firm matches. Part of the rows lack a size; the others show once, few, many or a class for expanded clones.

NA	NA	TRBJ2-1	TRBV6-9	16	CASSSYPGTPYNEQFF	TGTGCCAGCAGTTCATACCCCGGGACACCCTACAATGAGCAGTTCTTC
TRBD1	many	TRBJ1-1	TRBV5-1	15	CASSLGQGMNTEAFF	TGTGCCAGCAGCTTAGGACAGGGGATGAACACTGAAGCTTTCTTT
NA	NA	TRBJ2-5	TRBV27	15	CASSLSGSRWNEQYF	TGTGCCAGCAGTTTATCGGGCAGTAGATGGAATGAGCAGTACTTC
TRBD1	many	TRBJ1-2	TRBV5-1	13	CASSLDRLYGYTF	TGCGCCAGCAGTCTGGACAGGCTCTATGGCTACACCTTC
NA	NA	TRBJ1-5	TRBV20-1	15	CSARTRSVGNQPQHF	TGCAGTGCTAGAACCCGATCGGTAGGCAATCAGCCCCAGCATTTT
NA	few	TRBJ2-1	TRBV20-1	15	CSAVGESGSYNEQFF	TGCAGTGCGGTGGGGGAGAGCGGCTCCTACAATGAGCAGTTCTTC
TRBD2	NA	TRBJ2-3	TRBV20-1	16	CSARDLLRGDSDTQYF	TGCAGTGCTAGAGATCTTTTGCGGGGGGACTCAGATACGCAGTATTTT
NA	many	TRBJ2-2	TRBV12-3/TRBV12-4	17	CASSSFGGTANTGELFF	TGTGCCAGCAGTTCTTTCGGGGGAACCGCGAACACCGGGGAGCTGTTTTTT
NA	NA	TRBJ2-7	TRBV2	10	CASRINEQYF	TGTGCCAGCAGAATCAATGAGCAGTACTTC
NA	NA	TRBJ1-1	TRBV2	13	CASSEDIAWEAFF	TGTGCCAGCAGTGAGGACATTGCTTGGGAAGCTTTCTTT
TRBD1	NA	TRBJ2-2	TRBV6-1	15	CASRDRAPNTGELFF	TGTGCCAGCAGGGACAGGGCACCGAACACCGGGGAGCTGTTTTTT
NA	few	TRBJ2-7	TRBV20-1	15	CSAADGGSVTYEQYF	TGCAGTGCCGCGGATGGGGGGAGTGTTACCTACGAGCAGTACTTC
NA	NA	TRBJ2-4	TRBV7-2	15	CASSFNLLAKNIQYF	TGTGCCAGCAGCTTTAACTTACTAGCCAAAAACATTCAGTACTTC
TRBD2	NA	TRBJ2-3	TRBV6-5	16	CASSYSGGVSTDTQYF	TGTGCCAGCAGTTACTCGGGGGGGGTTAGCACAGATACGCAGTATTTT
NA	NA	TRBJ2-1	TRBV5-1	13	CASSSPTENEQFF	TGCGCCAGCAGCTCCCCAACCGAAAATGAGCAGTTCTTC
TRBD1	NA	TRBJ1-1	TRBV6-2/TRBV6-3	15	CASTPTGGLNTEAFF	TGTGCCAGCACCCCAACAGGGGGCTTGAACACTGAAGCTTTCTTT
NA	NA	TRBJ1-1	TRBV12-3/TRBV12-4	15	CASSLEGRMNTEAFF	TGTGCCAGCAGCCTGGAGGGACGGATGAACACTGAAGCTTTCTTT
TRBD1	few	TRBJ2-7	TRBV12-3/TRBV12-4	14	CASSERTGSYEQYF	TGTGCCAGCAGTGAGAGGACAGGCTCCTACGAGCAGTACTTC
TRBD2	many	TRBJ2-1	TRBV20-1	16	CSASPLAGGSDNEQFF	TGCAGTGCTTCCCCTTTAGCGGGGGGATCTGATAATGAGCAGTTCTTC
TRBD1	once	TRBJ2-2	TRBV29-1	16	CSVEDPGQGPTGELFF	TGCAGCGTTGAAGATCCGGGACAGGGGCCCACCGGGGAGCTGTTTTTT
NA	NA	TRBJ2-5	TRBV20-1	14	CSATFRTIPETQYF	TGCAGTGCAACATTCCGGACTATACCAGAGACCCAGTACTTC
TRBD1	NA	TRBJ1-2	TRBV27	16	CASSLPGGALDYGYTF	TGTGCCAGCAGTTTACCAGGGGGCGCCTTGGATTATGGCTACACCTTC
NA	NA	TRBJ1-1	TRBV12-3/TRBV12-4	12	CASSLRRTEAFF	TGTGCCAGCAGTTTAAGGCGGACTGAAGCTTTCTTT
TRBD2	once	TRBJ2-1	TRBV19	15	CASSIERGPYNEQFF	TGTGCCAGTAGTATCGAGCGGGGCCCCTACAATGAGCAGTTCTTC
NA	few	TRBJ1-1	TRBV5-5	14	CASSLNGVNTEAFF	TGTGCCAGCAGCTTAAACGGGGTGAACACTGAAGCTTTCTTT
NA	few	TRBJ2-1	TRBV5-1	14	CASSLNLASNEQFF	TGCGCCAGCAGCTTGAACCTAGCGAGCAATGAGCAGTTCTTC
NA	few	TRBJ2-3	TRBV25-1	14	CATVDLTSTDTQYF	TGTGCCACCGTGGACTTAACTAGCACAGATACGCAGTATTTT
NA	few	TRBJ1-1	TRBV9	15	CASSVDGGATRTAFF	TGTGCCAGCAGCGTAGACGGGGGGGCAACCCGAACGGCTTTCTTT
NA	NA	TRBJ2-3	TRBV12-3/TRBV12-4	14	CASRPDGYTDTQYF	TGTGCCAGCAGACCGGACGGGTACACAGATACGCAGTATTTT
NA	NA	TRBJ2-3	TRBV12-3/TRBV12-4	18	CASSSRTRTGSSADTQYF	TGTGCCAGCAGTTCACGCACGAGGACGGGGTCTAGCGCAGATACGCAGTATTTT
NA	NA	TRBJ1-1	TRBV2	12	CASSERGLGAFF	TGTGCCAGCAGTGAAAGGGGGTTGGGCGCTTTCTTT
NA	few	TRBJ2-5	TRBV20-1	11	CSPARQETQYF	TGCAGTCCCGCGCGCCAAGAGACCCAGTACTTC
NA	NA	TRBJ2-5	TRBV10-3	12	CAISAGGETQYF	TGTGCCATCAGTGCAGGGGGGGAGACCCAGTACTTC
TRBD2	few	TRBJ2-3	TRBV12-3/TRBV12-4	15	CASSLAGGSADTQYF	TGTGCCAGCAGCTTAGCGGGGGGTAGCGCAGATACGCAGTATTTT
NA	NA	TRBJ1-5	TRBV7-9	16	CASSLSTGFSNQPQHF	TGTGCCAGCAGCTTAAGCACAGGGTTTAGCAATCAGCCCCAGCATTTT
NA	NA	TRBJ2-2	TRBV28	17	CAGSPGYRDRNTGELFF	TGTGCCGGCAGCCCGGGATACCGGGACCGAAACACCGGGGAGCTGTTTTTT
NA	NA	TRBJ1-4	TRBV27	13	CASSCSRNEKLFF	TGTGCCAGCAGTTGCAGCCGGAATGAAAAACTGTTTTTT
NA	many	TRBJ2-1	TRBV12-3/TRBV12-4	12	CASSFLGGEQFF	TGTGCCAGCAGTTTTCTTGGCGGTGAGCAGTTCTTC
NA	NA	TRBJ2-1	TRBV10-3	11	CAISPGLEQFF	TGTGCCATCAGCCCAGGACTAGAGCAGTTCTTC
TRBD2	NA	TRBJ2-3	TRBV6-4	16	CASSEVAGGGTDTQYF	TGTGCCAGCAGTGAAGTAGCGGGGGGCGGCACAGATACGCAGTATTTT
NA	NA	TRBJ1-4	TRBV7-2	13	CASSGRGNEKLFF	TGTGCCAGCAGCGGCCGGGGCAATGAAAAACTGTTTTTT
NA	few	TRBJ2-4	TRBV3-1	17	CASSRTLGGIAKNIQYF	TGTGCCAGCAGCCGGACCCTCGGGGGAATCGCCAAAAACATTCAGTACTTC
NA	NA	TRBJ1-2	TRBV21-1	21	CASSESSRGDRGIFFLGGYTF	TGTGCCAGCAGTGAATCCTCAAGGGGAGACAGGGGGATATTTTTTTTGGGCGGCTACACCTTC
TRBD2	once	TRBJ2-1	TRBV20-1	16	CSARDWASGDYNEQFF	TGCAGTGCTAGAGATTGGGCTAGCGGGGACTACAATGAGCAGTTCTTC
NA	few	TRBJ2-7	TRBV6-2/TRBV6-3	15	CASTPVESLSYEQYF	TGTGCCAGCACCCCAGTGGAAAGCCTCTCCTACGAGCAGTACTTC
NA	NA	TRBJ1-1	TRBV7-6	15	CASSLQLSRSTKAFF	TGTGCCAGCAGCTTACAGCTGTCCCGGAGCACTAAAGCTTTCTTT
TRBD1	NA	TRBJ1-2	TRBV2	15	CASSELGQRAEGYTF	TGTGCCAGCAGTGAATTGGGACAGCGAGCGGAAGGCTACACCTTC
NA	NA	TRBJ1-5	TRBV30	13	CAWSRLQGQPQHF	TGTGCCTGGAGTCGACTTCAGGGTCAGCCCCAGCATTTT
NA	NA	TRBJ1-4	TRBV7-2	20	CASSLFTLSPLSTTNEKLFF	TGTGCCAGCAGCTTATTTACATTGTCCCCCTTATCTACAACTAATGAAAAACTGTTTTTT